This T cell receptor (delta chain) was sequenced during a study of Vδ1+ human thymocytes. Whole-study findings and limits: Thymic TRG and TRD repertoires appeared highly polyclonal. Despite high sort purity, about 20% of thymic T cell receptor delta sequences were Vdelta2.

As concerns this clone: Its target is unknown.

Trimming left V 2 bases short and J 5 bases short, with 15 bases between. The CDR3 extends over 15 amino acids. Germline CDR1 and CDR2: TSWWSYY and QGS. RNA was extracted from the cells and then reverse transcribed. Pooled V-gene forward primers with one constant-region reverse primer generated the CDR3 amplicons by multiplex PCR. TCRdb re-processed the multiplex PCR reads using CATT. The table has about 54,000 delta-chain clones, about 16% seen once. The clonotype comes from a boy younger than two who had congenital heart surgery. The specimen sequenced was Vdelta1+ gamma-delta thymocytes from the thymus. This sample's subset: FACS-sorted CD3+ TCRalphabeta- TCRVdelta1+ TCRVdelta2- thymocytes. The V and J genes are TRDV1 and TRDJ1, with D possibly matching TRDD3 (5 bases). The CDR3 region is CALGEFVPYWDKLIF. CDR3 DNA sequence: TGTGCTCTTGGGGAATTCGTCCCGTACTGGGATAAACTCATCTTT.